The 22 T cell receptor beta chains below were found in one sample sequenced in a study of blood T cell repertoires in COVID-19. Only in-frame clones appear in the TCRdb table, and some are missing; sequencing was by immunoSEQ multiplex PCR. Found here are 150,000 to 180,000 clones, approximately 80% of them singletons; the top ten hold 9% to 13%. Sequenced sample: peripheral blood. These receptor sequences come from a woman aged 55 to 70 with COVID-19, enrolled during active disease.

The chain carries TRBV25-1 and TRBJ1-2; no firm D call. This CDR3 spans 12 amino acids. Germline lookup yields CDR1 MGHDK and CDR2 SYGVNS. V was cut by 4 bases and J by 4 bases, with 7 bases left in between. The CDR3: CASSANTYGYTF. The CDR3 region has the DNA TGTGCCAGCAGTGCAAACACCTATGGCTACACCTTC.

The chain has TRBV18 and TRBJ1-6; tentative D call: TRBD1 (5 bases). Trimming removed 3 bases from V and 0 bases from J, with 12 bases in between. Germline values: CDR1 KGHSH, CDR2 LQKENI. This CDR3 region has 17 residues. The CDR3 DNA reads TGTGCCAGCTCACCGCGGGACGGACCCTCCTATAATTCACCCCTCCACTTT. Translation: CASSPRDGPSYNSPLHF.

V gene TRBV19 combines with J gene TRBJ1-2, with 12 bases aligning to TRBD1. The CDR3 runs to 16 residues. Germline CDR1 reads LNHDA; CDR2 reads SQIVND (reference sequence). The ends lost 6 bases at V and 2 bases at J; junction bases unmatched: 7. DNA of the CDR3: TGTGCCAGTAGGGAGATGGGGACAGGGGGCAACTATGGCTACACCTTC. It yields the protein CASREMGTGGNYGYTF.

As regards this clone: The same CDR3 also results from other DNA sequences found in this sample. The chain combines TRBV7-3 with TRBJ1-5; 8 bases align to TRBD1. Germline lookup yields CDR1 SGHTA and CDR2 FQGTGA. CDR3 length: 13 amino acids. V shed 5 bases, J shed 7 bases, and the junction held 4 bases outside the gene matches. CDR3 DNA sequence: TGTGCCAGCAGCCAGGGGGCAAGGCAGCCCCAGCATTTT. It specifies CASSQGARQPQHF. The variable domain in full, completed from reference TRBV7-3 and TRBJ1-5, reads GAGVSQTPSNKVTEKGKYVELRCDPISGHTALYWYRQSLGQGPEFLIYFQGTGAADDSGLPNDRFFAVRPEGSVSTLKIQRTERGDSAVYLCASSQGARQPQHFGDGTRLSIL.

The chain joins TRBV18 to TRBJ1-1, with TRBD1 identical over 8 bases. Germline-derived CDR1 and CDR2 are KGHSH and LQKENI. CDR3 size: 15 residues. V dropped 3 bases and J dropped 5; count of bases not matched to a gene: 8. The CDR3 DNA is TGTGCCAGCTCACCTCAGGACAGGGCGAAGACTGAAGCTTTCTTT. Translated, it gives CASSPQDRAKTEAFF. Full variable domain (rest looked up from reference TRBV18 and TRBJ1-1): NAGVMQNPRHLVRRRGQEARLRCSPMKGHSHVYWYRQLPEEGLKFMVYLQKENIIDESGMPKERFSAEFPKEGPSILRIQQVVRGDSAAYFCASSPQDRAKTEAFFGQGTRLTVV.

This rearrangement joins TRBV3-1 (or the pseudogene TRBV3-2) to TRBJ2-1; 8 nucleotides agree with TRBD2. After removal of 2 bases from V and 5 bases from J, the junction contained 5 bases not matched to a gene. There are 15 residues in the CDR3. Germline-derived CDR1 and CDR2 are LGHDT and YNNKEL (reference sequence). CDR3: CASSQLGTRDNEQFF. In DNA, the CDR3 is TGTGCCAGCAGCCAACTAGGGACTAGAGACAATGAGCAGTTCTTC.

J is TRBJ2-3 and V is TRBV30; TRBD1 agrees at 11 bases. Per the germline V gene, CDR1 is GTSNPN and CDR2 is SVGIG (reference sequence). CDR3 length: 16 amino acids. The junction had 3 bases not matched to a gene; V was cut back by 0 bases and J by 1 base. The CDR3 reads CAWSVRTGGGTDTQYF. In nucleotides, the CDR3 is TGTGCCTGGAGTGTACGGACAGGGGGCGGCACAGATACGCAGTATTTT.

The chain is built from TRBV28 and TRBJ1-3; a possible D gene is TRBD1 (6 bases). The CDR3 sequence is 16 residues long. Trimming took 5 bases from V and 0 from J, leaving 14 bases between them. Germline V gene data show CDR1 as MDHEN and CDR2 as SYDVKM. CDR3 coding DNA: TGTGCCAGCAGTCCGCCCGGGACACCCTCTGGAAACACCATATATTTT. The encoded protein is CASSPPGTPSGNTIYF.

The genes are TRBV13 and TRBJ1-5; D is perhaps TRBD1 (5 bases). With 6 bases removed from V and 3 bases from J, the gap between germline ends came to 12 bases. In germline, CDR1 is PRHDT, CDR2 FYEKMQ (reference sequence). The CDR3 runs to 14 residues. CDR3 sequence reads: CASSRTGVNQPQHF. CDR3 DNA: TGTGCCAGCAGTAGGACGGGGGTCAATCAGCCCCAGCATTTT.

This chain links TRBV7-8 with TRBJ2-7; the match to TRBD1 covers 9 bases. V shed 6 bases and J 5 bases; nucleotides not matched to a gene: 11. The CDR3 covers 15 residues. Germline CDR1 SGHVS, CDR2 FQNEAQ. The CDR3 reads CASSPPGTGSHEQYF. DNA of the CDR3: TGTGCCAGCAGTCCCCCCGGGACAGGGAGCCACGAGCAGTACTTC. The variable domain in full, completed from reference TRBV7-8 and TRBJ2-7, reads GAGVSQSPRYKVAKRGQDVALRCDPISGHVSLFWYQQALGQGPEFLTYFQNEAQLDKSGLPSDRFFAERPEGSVSTLKIQRTQQEDSAVYLCASSPPGTGSHEQYFGPGTRLTVT.

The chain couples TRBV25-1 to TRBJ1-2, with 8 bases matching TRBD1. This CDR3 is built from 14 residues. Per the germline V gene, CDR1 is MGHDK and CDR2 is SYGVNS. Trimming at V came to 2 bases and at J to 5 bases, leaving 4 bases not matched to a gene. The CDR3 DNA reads TGTGCCAGCAGTGAAAGAGACAGGGGATATGGCTACACCTTC. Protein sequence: CASSERDRGYGYTF.

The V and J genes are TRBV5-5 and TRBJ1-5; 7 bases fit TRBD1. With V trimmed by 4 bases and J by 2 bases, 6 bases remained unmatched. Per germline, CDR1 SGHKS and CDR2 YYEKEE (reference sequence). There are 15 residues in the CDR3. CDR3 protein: CASSVDRDGNQPQHF. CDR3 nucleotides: TGTGCCAGCAGCGTAGACAGGGATGGCAATCAGCCCCAGCATTTT.

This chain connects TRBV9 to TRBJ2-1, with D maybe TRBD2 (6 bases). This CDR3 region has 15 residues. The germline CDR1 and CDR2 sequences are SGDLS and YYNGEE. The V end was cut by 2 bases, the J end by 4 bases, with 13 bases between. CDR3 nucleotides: TGTGCCAGCAGCGTCGGGACTCAAACGTACAATGAGCAGTTCTTC. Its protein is CASSVGTQTYNEQFF.

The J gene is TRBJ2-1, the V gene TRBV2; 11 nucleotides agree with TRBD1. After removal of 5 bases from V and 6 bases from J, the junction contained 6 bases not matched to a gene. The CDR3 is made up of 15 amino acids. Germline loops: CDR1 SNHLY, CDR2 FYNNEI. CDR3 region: CASSSRDRGFNEQFF. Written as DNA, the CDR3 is TGTGCCAGCAGTTCCCGGGACAGGGGGTTCAATGAGCAGTTCTTC.

The CDR3 DNA reads TGTGCCAGTGGGACAGGGGGCTATGGCTACACCTTC. This codes for CASGTGGYGYTF. This chain connects TRBV5-6 to TRBJ1-2; 11 bases are a match to TRBD1. V lost 8 bases, J lost 4 bases, and 1 base stayed unmatched. CDR3 size: 12 residues. Germline CDR1 reads SGHDT; CDR2 reads YYEEEE. Drawing the rest from reference TRBV5-6 and TRBJ1-2, the complete variable domain is DAGVTQSPTHLIKTRGQQVTLRCSPKSGHDTVSWYQQALGQGPQFIFQYYEEEERQRGNFPDRFSGHQFPNYSSELNVNALLLGDSALYLCASGTGGYGYTFGSGTRLTVV.

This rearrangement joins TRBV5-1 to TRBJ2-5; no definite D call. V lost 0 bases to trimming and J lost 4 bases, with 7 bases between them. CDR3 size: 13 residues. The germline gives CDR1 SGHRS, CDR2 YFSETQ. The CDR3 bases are TGCGCCAGCAGCTTGGGGGCAGGAGAGACCCAGTACTTC. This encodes CASSLGAGETQYF.

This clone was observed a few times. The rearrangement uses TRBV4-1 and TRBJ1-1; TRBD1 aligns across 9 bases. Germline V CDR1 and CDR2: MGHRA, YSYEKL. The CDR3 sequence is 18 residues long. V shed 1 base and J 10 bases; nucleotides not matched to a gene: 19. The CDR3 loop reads CASSQAGGTGFLLPVAFF. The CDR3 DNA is TGCGCCAGCAGCCAAGCTGGGGGGACAGGGTTCCTATTGCCGGTAGCTTTCTTT.

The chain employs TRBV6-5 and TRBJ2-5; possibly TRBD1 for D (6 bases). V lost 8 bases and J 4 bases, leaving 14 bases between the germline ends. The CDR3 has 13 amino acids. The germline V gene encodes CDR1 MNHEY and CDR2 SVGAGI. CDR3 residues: CASGEGDAETQYF. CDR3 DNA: TGTGCCAGCGGAGAGGGGGATGCAGAGACCCAGTACTTC.

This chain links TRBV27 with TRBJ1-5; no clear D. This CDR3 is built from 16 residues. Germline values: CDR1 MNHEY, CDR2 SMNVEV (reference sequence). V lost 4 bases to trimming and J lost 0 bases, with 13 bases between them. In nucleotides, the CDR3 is TGTGCCAGCAGTTCAATACCGGGATATAGCAATCAGCCCCAGCATTTT. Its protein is CASSSIPGYSNQPQHF.

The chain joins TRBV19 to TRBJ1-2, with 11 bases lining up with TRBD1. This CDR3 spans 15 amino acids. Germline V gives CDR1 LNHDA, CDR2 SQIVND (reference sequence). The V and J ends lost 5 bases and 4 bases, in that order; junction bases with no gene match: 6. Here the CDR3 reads CASSLRTGGLYGYTF. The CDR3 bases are TGTGCCAGTAGTCTCCGGACAGGGGGCCTCTATGGCTACACCTTC.

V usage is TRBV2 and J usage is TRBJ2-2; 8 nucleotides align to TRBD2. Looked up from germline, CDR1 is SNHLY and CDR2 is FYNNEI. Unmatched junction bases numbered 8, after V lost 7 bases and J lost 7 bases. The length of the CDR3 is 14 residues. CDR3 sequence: CASIPGLVVGELFF. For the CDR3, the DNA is TGTGCCAGCATCCCGGGACTAGTGGTCGGGGAGCTGTTTTTT.

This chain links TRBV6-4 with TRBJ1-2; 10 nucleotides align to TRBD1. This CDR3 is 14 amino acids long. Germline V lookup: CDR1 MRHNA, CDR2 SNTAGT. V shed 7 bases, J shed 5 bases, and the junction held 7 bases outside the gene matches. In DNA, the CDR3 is TGTGCCAGCACTTCGACAGGGGGCTGTTATGGCTACACCTTC. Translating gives CASTSTGGCYGYTF.